These 4 T cell receptor beta chains were sequenced from one sample in a study of vaccination and CD4 T cells after COVID-19. Time point in this sample: late sampling 161 to 241 days after vaccination in a few convalescent patients. The treatment was: roughly 10-day PBMC culture with coronavirus spike peptide pools or control peptides (ViraFEST assay). These receptors have no known antigen. Cultured CD4+ T cells had their DNA profiled by the Oncomine TCR Beta short-read assay. One entry per CDR3 protein results from TCRdb running MiXCR on the PCR reads. The sample contains around 19,000 distinct CDR3 sequences, 30% to 45% of which appear only once. Sequences were derived from CD4+ T cells from blood, cultured in vitro, sampled about 7 months after SARS-CoV-2 vaccination. The origin of the receptors is a human donor who had recovered from COVID-19.

This clonotype turned up a few times. This chain connects TRBV28 to TRBJ2-5; D is possibly TRBD1 or TRBD2 (6 bases each). With 4 bases removed from V and 1 base from J, the gap between germline ends came to 13 bases. This CDR3 has 15 amino acids. The germline V gene encodes CDR1 MDHEN and CDR2 SYDVKM. CDR3 sequence reads: CASSSSKGGQETQYF. CDR3 nucleotides: TGTGCCAGCAGTTCATCAAAGGGGGGCCAAGAGACCCAGTACTTC.

The chain uses TRBV27 and TRBJ2-7; 8 positions match TRBD2. This CDR3 comprises 14 residues. Germline V gives CDR1 MNHEY, CDR2 SMNVEV (reference sequence). Trimming at V came to 1 base and at J to 4 bases, leaving 3 bases not matched to a gene. The CDR3 DNA is TGTGCCAGCAGTTTATTAGCGGGAACGTACGAGCAGTACTTC. Amino acids: CASSLLAGTYEQYF.

The chain has TRBV5-4 and TRBJ2-3; 12 nucleotides match TRBD1. V dropped 4 bases and J dropped 1; count of bases not matched to a gene: 4. Germline CDR1 and CDR2: SGHNT and YYREEE (reference sequence). The CDR3 extends over 16 amino acids. CDR3 coding DNA: TGTGCCAGCAGCACCGGGACAGGGGGCCGCACAGATACGCAGTATTTT. This translates into CASSTGTGGRTDTQYF.

This clonotype was found a few times. The gene calls are TRBV7-2 and TRBJ1-5, with D unresolved. V was shortened by 1 base and J by 6 bases, with 7 bases between the two germline ends. CDR3 length equals 13 residues. CDR1 is SGHTA and CDR2 is FQGNSA in the germline V gene. The CDR3: CASSLDMTQPQHF. CDR3 DNA: TGTGCCAGCAGCTTAGATATGACTCAGCCCCAGCATTTT.